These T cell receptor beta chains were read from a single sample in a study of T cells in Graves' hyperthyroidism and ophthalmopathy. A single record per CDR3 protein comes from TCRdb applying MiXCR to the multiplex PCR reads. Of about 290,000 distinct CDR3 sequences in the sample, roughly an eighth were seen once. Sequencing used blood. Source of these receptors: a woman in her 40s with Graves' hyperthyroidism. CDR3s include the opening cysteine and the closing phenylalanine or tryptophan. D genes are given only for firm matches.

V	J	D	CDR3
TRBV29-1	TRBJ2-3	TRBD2	CSITGTSGSTDTQYF
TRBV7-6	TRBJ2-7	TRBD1	CASSSGTGGFYEQYF
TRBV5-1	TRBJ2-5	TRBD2	CASRRGGGSQETQYF
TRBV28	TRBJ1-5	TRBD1	CASSEGQINQPQHF
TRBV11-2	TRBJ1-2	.	CASSSSGRPRYGYTF
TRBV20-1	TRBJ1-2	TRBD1	CSARGDRGGVGGYTF
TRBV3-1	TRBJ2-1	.	CASSQGRRAVSYNEQFF
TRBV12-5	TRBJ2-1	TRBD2	CASGLTSGIYNEQFF
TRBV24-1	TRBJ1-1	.	CATSPGGTGGRNTEAFF
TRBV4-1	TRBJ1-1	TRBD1	CASGQGLLMNTEAFF
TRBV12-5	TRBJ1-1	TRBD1	CASGNTRTGYTEAFF
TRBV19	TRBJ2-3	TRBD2	CASSIDRGAGGSTDTQYF
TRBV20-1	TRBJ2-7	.	CSAIPGSSYEQYF
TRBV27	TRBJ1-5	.	CASSLEGSEPQHF
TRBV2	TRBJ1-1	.	CASSESFEPRATEAFF